Listed below are T cell receptor beta chains from one sample, sequenced in a study of vaccination and CD4 T cells after COVID-19. These receptors lack a known antigen. TCRdb reanalysed the PCR reads using MiXCR and keeps one entry per CDR3 protein. The profile shows around 21,000 distinct CDR3 sequences, less than 65% of them singletons. Sample: CD4+ T cells from blood, cultured in vitro. These receptors originate from a human donor who had recovered from COVID-19. Both conserved end residues are part of each CDR3. The D gene is left open where the match is weak. The size entry is marked missing in some rows and otherwise reads once, few, many or a size class.

j_gene: TRBJ2-2
d_gene: -
v_gene: TRBV19
abundance: -
CDR3nt: TGTGCCAGTACTCCGGGCGGAGCGAACACCGGGGAGCTGTTTTTT
CDR3aa: CASTPGGANTGELFF

j_gene: TRBJ2-2
d_gene: -
v_gene: TRBV10-2
abundance: -
CDR3nt: TGCGCCAGCAGGAGCACAGCTCGCAGCACCGGGGAGCTGTTTTTT
CDR3aa: CASRSTARSTGELFF

j_gene: TRBJ1-5
d_gene: -
v_gene: TRBV5-1
abundance: -
CDR3nt: TGCGCCAGCAGCTTATTAGGAGGTGGCAATCAGCCCCAGCATTTT
CDR3aa: CASSLLGGGNQPQHF

j_gene: TRBJ2-4
d_gene: TRBD2
v_gene: TRBV24-1
abundance: -
CDR3nt: TGTGCCACCAGTGACCGCGGGACTAGCCACGTATGCAAAAACATTCAGTACTTC
CDR3aa: CATSDRGTSHVCKNIQYF

j_gene: TRBJ2-7
d_gene: -
v_gene: TRBV5-5
abundance: -
CDR3nt: TGTGCCAGCAGCTTAGCGGACAGCCCCTACGAGCAGTACTTC
CDR3aa: CASSLADSPYEQYF

j_gene: TRBJ2-7
d_gene: -
v_gene: TRBV20-1
abundance: few
CDR3nt: TGCAGTGCTCCCGTGAGCGGGCGGGACGAGCAGTACTTC
CDR3aa: CSAPVSGRDEQYF

j_gene: TRBJ1-1
d_gene: -
v_gene: TRBV28
abundance: -
CDR3nt: TGTGCCAGCAGTCCGGACCGAGACACTGAAGCTTTCTTT
CDR3aa: CASSPDRDTEAFF

j_gene: TRBJ2-1
d_gene: -
v_gene: TRBV20-1
abundance: -
CDR3nt: TGCAGTGCTAGAGTGGTAAAGGCTCGCAAGTACAATGAGCAGTTCTTC
CDR3aa: CSARVVKARKYNEQFF

j_gene: TRBJ2-7
d_gene: TRBD1
v_gene: TRBV27
abundance: -
CDR3nt: TGTGCCAGCAGGTCCGGGACAGTCTCCTACGAGCAGTACTTC
CDR3aa: CASRSGTVSYEQYF

j_gene: TRBJ1-5
d_gene: -
v_gene: TRBV20-1
abundance: -
CDR3nt: TGCAGTGCTAGGGGCGGGACGGTCAATCAGCCCCAGCATTTT
CDR3aa: CSARGGTVNQPQHF

j_gene: TRBJ1-6
d_gene: TRBD1
v_gene: TRBV25-1
abundance: -
CDR3nt: TGTGCCAGCCGGGACAGAGTTAATTCACTCCTCCACTTT
CDR3aa: CASRDRVNSLLHF

j_gene: TRBJ1-5
d_gene: -
v_gene: TRBV7-2
abundance: -
CDR3nt: TGTGCCAGCAGCCCCCCGGGACATAATCAGCCCCAGCATTTT
CDR3aa: CASSPPGHNQPQHF

j_gene: TRBJ1-2
d_gene: -
v_gene: TRBV15
abundance: few
CDR3nt: TGTGCCACCAGCAGAGGGGGAGAATTCTATGGCTACACCTTC
CDR3aa: CATSRGGEFYGYTF

j_gene: TRBJ2-7
d_gene: -
v_gene: TRBV7-6
abundance: -
CDR3nt: TGTGCCAGCAGCCCTCTCCTAGCGTCCTACGAGCAGTACTTC
CDR3aa: CASSPLLASYEQYF

j_gene: TRBJ1-4
d_gene: -
v_gene: TRBV15
abundance: -
CDR3nt: TGTGCCACCAGCAGAGATCGAGGAATTCCTTTTAATGAAAAACTGTTTTTT
CDR3aa: CATSRDRGIPFNEKLFF

j_gene: TRBJ2-1
d_gene: -
v_gene: TRBV20-1
abundance: -
CDR3nt: TGCAGTGCTACGGGCCTCGGAGGGTACAATGAGCAGTTCTTC
CDR3aa: CSATGLGGYNEQFF

j_gene: TRBJ2-7
d_gene: TRBD1
v_gene: TRBV5-1
abundance: -
CDR3nt: TGCGCCAGCAGCCCACAGGGGCCCTACGAGCAGTACTTC
CDR3aa: CASSPQGPYEQYF

j_gene: TRBJ1-1
d_gene: TRBD1
v_gene: TRBV6-2/TRBV6-3
abundance: -
CDR3nt: TGTGCCAGCACCAACAACAGGGGGGGAGAAGCTTTCTTT
CDR3aa: CASTNNRGGEAFF

j_gene: TRBJ2-1
d_gene: TRBD2
v_gene: TRBV20-1
abundance: -
CDR3nt: TGCAGTGCGGGACTAGCGGGAGGCTACAATGAGCAGTTCTTC
CDR3aa: CSAGLAGGYNEQFF

j_gene: TRBJ2-7
d_gene: -
v_gene: TRBV6-4
abundance: -
CDR3nt: TGTGCCAGCAGGAGGGGCAGGGACCACCCCGAGCAGTACTTC
CDR3aa: CASRRGRDHPEQYF

j_gene: TRBJ2-3
d_gene: -
v_gene: TRBV6-1
abundance: -
CDR3nt: TGTGCCAGCAGTGAAGTCGGGGTGGGAGATACGCAGTATTTT
CDR3aa: CASSEVGVGDTQYF

j_gene: TRBJ2-7
d_gene: TRBD2
v_gene: TRBV11-2
abundance: -
CDR3nt: TGTGCCAGCAGCCGGCTAGCGGGAGGCTCCTACGAGCAGTACTTC
CDR3aa: CASSRLAGGSYEQYF

j_gene: TRBJ2-4
d_gene: -
v_gene: TRBV11-2
abundance: few
CDR3nt: TGTGCCAGCAGCCCATTTCAGGGGTTCAAAAACATTCAGTACTTC
CDR3aa: CASSPFQGFKNIQYF

j_gene: TRBJ2-7
d_gene: -
v_gene: TRBV11-3
abundance: -
CDR3nt: TGTGCCAGCAGCTTCCTGGCGGAGAGTATCTACGAGCAGTACTTC
CDR3aa: CASSFLAESIYEQYF

j_gene: TRBJ2-2
d_gene: -
v_gene: TRBV4-2
abundance: -
CDR3nt: TGTGCCAGCAGCCAAGTCGGTGGGAACACCGGGGAGCTGTTTTTT
CDR3aa: CASSQVGGNTGELFF

j_gene: TRBJ2-7
d_gene: -
v_gene: TRBV6-1
abundance: -
CDR3nt: TGTGCCAGCAGTACAGACAGTGTAGCCTACGAGCAGTACTTC
CDR3aa: CASSTDSVAYEQYF

j_gene: TRBJ2-1
d_gene: TRBD2
v_gene: TRBV5-1
abundance: -
CDR3nt: TGCGCCAGCAGCTTCCCGCTAGCGGGAGAGAGGGATGAGCAGTTCTTC
CDR3aa: CASSFPLAGERDEQFF

j_gene: TRBJ2-1
d_gene: TRBD2
v_gene: TRBV7-9
abundance: -
CDR3nt: TGTGCCAGCAGTTCCACTAGCGCTTCCTACAATGAGCAGTTCTTC
CDR3aa: CASSSTSASYNEQFF

j_gene: TRBJ1-2
d_gene: TRBD1
v_gene: TRBV10-1
abundance: few
CDR3nt: TGCGCCAGCAGTGAGCCTCGGGACAGTGCGGGATATGGCTACACCTTC
CDR3aa: CASSEPRDSAGYGYTF

j_gene: TRBJ1-6
d_gene: -
v_gene: TRBV6-5
abundance: -
CDR3nt: TGTGCCAGCAGTTCACGCGTCAGGGGAGGAAATTCACCCCTCCACTTT
CDR3aa: CASSSRVRGGNSPLHF

j_gene: TRBJ1-2
d_gene: -
v_gene: TRBV6-1
abundance: few
CDR3nt: TGTGCGTCCTCCAGGACTGGCTACACCTTC
CDR3aa: CASSRTGYTF

j_gene: TRBJ1-2
d_gene: -
v_gene: TRBV24-1
abundance: -
CDR3nt: TGTGCCACCAGCCTAACAGGTTCTAACTATGGCTACACCTTC
CDR3aa: CATSLTGSNYGYTF

j_gene: TRBJ1-2
d_gene: -
v_gene: TRBV15
abundance: -
CDR3nt: TGTGCCACCAGCAGAGATGGACGGCCCGGTGGCTACACCTTC
CDR3aa: CATSRDGRPGGYTF

j_gene: TRBJ2-3
d_gene: -
v_gene: TRBV7-2
abundance: -
CDR3nt: TGTGCCAGCAGCTTAGCTTTCCTCTCAGATACGCAGTATTTT
CDR3aa: CASSLAFLSDTQYF

j_gene: TRBJ1-2
d_gene: -
v_gene: TRBV6-1
abundance: -
CDR3nt: TGTGCCAGCAGTACCCGGGGGGTCTATGGCTACACCTTC
CDR3aa: CASSTRGVYGYTF

j_gene: TRBJ2-1
d_gene: -
v_gene: TRBV20-1
abundance: -
CDR3nt: TGCAGTGCCCTCCCCCTTCGGGCGGGCCACAATGAGCAGTTCTTC
CDR3aa: CSALPLRAGHNEQFF

j_gene: TRBJ2-2
d_gene: -
v_gene: TRBV7-9
abundance: -
CDR3nt: TGTGCCAGCAGCTTAACCCCTGAGGGGGTTTGGGCCACCGGGGAGCTGTTTTTT
CDR3aa: CASSLTPEGVWATGELFF

j_gene: TRBJ1-1
d_gene: -
v_gene: TRBV2
abundance: -
CDR3nt: TGTGCCAGCGACAGGAACACTGAAGCTTTCTTT
CDR3aa: CASDRNTEAFF

j_gene: TRBJ1-6
d_gene: -
v_gene: TRBV30
abundance: -
CDR3nt: TGTGCCTGGAGTGGGGACTCCTATAATTCACCCCTCCACTTT
CDR3aa: CAWSGDSYNSPLHF

j_gene: TRBJ2-7
d_gene: TRBD1
v_gene: TRBV20-1
abundance: -
CDR3nt: TGCAGTGCTAGTCCCGATGAGGGGGCTGACTGGGGGCAGTACTTC
CDR3aa: CSASPDEGADWGQYF

j_gene: TRBJ2-3
d_gene: TRBD2
v_gene: TRBV7-2
abundance: -
CDR3nt: TGTGCCAGCAGCTTCCGGTCTAGCGGGAGGGGGGGCACAGATACGCAGTATTTT
CDR3aa: CASSFRSSGRGGTDTQYF

j_gene: TRBJ2-2
d_gene: TRBD1
v_gene: TRBV7-9
abundance: -
CDR3nt: TGTGCCACTCTGACAGGGGCTTATAACACCGGGGAGCTGTTTTTT
CDR3aa: CATLTGAYNTGELFF

j_gene: TRBJ1-5
d_gene: -
v_gene: TRBV30
abundance: -
CDR3nt: TGTGCCTGGAGCCTCGACAGCTTCAATCAGCCCCAGCATTTT
CDR3aa: CAWSLDSFNQPQHF

j_gene: TRBJ2-3
d_gene: -
v_gene: TRBV10-3
abundance: -
CDR3nt: TGTGCCATCAGTGTTGATAGCGTGGATACGCAGTATTTT
CDR3aa: CAISVDSVDTQYF

j_gene: TRBJ1-3
d_gene: -
v_gene: TRBV19
abundance: -
CDR3nt: TGTGCCAGTAGTACCATCAGGGTAATCGGAAACACCATATATTTT
CDR3aa: CASSTIRVIGNTIYF

j_gene: TRBJ1-6
d_gene: TRBD1
v_gene: TRBV19
abundance: medium-sized
CDR3nt: TGTGCCAGTAGTATGAGGGACAGGTATAATTCACCCCTCCACTTT
CDR3aa: CASSMRDRYNSPLHF

j_gene: TRBJ1-1
d_gene: -
v_gene: TRBV20-1
abundance: -
CDR3nt: TGCAGTGCTCCGGTCTTCCTACATGGAGGACCTGAAGCTTTCTTT
CDR3aa: CSAPVFLHGGPEAFF

j_gene: TRBJ2-1
d_gene: TRBD1
v_gene: TRBV28
abundance: -
CDR3nt: TGTGCCAGCATGGAATCAGGGGGTAGAGCCCTCAATGAGCAGTTCTTC
CDR3aa: CASMESGGRALNEQFF

j_gene: TRBJ1-3
d_gene: -
v_gene: TRBV7-9
abundance: once
CDR3nt: TGTGCCAGCAGTCGTAGGGGCGCGAAGGGAACCATATATTTT
CDR3aa: CASSRRGAKGTIYF

j_gene: TRBJ1-5
d_gene: -
v_gene: TRBV30
abundance: -
CDR3nt: TGTGCCTGGAGTCCCGATAGCAATCAGCCCCAGCATTTT
CDR3aa: CAWSPDSNQPQHF